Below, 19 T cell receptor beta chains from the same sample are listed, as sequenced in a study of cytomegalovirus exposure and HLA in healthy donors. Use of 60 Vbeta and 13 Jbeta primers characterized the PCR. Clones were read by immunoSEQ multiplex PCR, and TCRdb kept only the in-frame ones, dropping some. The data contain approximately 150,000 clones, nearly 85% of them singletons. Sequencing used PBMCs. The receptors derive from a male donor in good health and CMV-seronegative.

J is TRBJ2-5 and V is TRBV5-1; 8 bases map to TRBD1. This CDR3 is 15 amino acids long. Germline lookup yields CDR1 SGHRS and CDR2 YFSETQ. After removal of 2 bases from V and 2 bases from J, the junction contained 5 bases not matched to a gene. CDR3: CASSFGQGRQETQYF. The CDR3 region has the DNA TGCGCCAGCAGCTTCGGACAGGGACGGCAAGAGACCCAGTACTTC.

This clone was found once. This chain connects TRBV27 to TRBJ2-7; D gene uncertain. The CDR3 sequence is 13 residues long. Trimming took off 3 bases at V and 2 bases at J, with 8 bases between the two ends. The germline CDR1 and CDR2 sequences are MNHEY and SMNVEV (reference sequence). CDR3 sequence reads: CASSFGITYEQYF. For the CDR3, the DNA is TGTGCCAGCAGTTTCGGTATAACCTACGAGCAGTACTTC.

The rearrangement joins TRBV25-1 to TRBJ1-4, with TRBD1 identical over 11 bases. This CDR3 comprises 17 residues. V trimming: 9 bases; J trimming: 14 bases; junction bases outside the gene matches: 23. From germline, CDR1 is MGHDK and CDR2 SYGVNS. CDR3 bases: TGTGCCAGTATTTACCAAAGATGGGACAGGGGGTTAGTTGGTCTGTTTTTT. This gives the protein CASIYQRWDRGLVGLFF.

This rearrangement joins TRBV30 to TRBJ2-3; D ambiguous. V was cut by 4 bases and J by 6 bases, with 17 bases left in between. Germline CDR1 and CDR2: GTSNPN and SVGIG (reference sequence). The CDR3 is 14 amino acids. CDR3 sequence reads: CAWTPPSKADTQYF. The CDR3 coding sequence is TGTGCCTGGACCCCCCCTTCTAAAGCGGATACGCAGTATTTT.

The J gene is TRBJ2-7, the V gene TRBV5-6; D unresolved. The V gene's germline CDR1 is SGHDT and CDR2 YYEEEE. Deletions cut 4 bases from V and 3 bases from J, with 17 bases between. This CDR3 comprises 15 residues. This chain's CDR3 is CASSPDSRLGYEQYF. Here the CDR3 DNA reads TGTGCCAGCAGCCCAGACTCGCGCCTCGGCTACGAGCAGTACTTC.

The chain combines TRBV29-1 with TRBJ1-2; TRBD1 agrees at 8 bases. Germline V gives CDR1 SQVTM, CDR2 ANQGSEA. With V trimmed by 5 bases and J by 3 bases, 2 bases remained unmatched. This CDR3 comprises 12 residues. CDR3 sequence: CSVKTGDYGYTF. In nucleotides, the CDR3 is TGCAGCGTTAAGACAGGGGACTATGGCTACACCTTC.

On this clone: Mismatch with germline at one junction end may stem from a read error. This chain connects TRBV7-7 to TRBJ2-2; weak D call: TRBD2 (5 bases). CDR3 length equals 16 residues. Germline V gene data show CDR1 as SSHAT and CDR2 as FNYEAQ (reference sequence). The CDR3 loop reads CASSLEGRANTGELFF. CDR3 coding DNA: TGTGCTAGCAGCTTAGAAGGGAGAGCGAACACCGGGGAGCTGTTTTTT.

As DNA, the CDR3 is TGTGCCAGCAGACAGACAGGGTCGGTCGGGGAGCTGTTTTTT. Translating gives CASRQTGSVGELFF. The rearrangement uses TRBV28 and TRBJ2-2, with 7 bases matching TRBD1. This CDR3 region has 14 residues. Trimming took 6 bases from V and 7 from J; bases not matched to a gene: 8. Germline CDR1 reads MDHEN; CDR2 reads SYDVKM. Full variable domain (outside the CDR3, taken from reference TRBV28 and TRBJ2-2): DVKVTQSSRYLVKRTGEKVFLECVQDMDHENMFWYRQDPGLGLRLIYFSYDVKMKEKGDIPEGYSVSREKKERFSLILESASTNQTSMYLCASRQTGSVGELFFGEGSRLTVL.

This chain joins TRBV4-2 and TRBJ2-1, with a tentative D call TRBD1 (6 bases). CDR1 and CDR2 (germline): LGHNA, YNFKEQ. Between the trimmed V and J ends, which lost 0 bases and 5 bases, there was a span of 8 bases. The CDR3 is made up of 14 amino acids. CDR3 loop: CASSQEGAHNEQFF. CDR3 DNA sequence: TGTGCCAGCAGCCAAGAGGGGGCGCACAATGAGCAGTTCTTC.

The CDR3 region is CASGLARAGMRNEQYF. CDR3 coding DNA: TGTGCTAGTGGTTTGGCTAGGGCGGGCATGCGCAACGAGCAGTACTTC. This chain connects TRBV12-5 to TRBJ2-7; TRBD2 might be the D (5 bases). The CDR3 has 16 residues. V lost 1 base, J lost 5 bases, and 18 bases lay in between. CDR1 LGHNT and CDR2 FRNRAP come from the germline V gene. The full variable domain, with the rest looked up from reference TRBV12-5 and TRBJ2-7, is DARVTQTPRHKVTEMGQEVTMRCQPILGHNTVFWYRQTMMQGLELLAYFRNRAPLDDSGMPKDRFSAEMPDATLATLKIQPSEPRDSAVYFCASGLARAGMRNEQYFGPGTRLTVT.

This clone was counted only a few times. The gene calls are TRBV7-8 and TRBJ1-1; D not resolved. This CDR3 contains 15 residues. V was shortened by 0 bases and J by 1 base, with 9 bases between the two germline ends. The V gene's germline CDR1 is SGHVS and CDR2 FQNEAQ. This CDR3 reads CASSLAKTANTEAFF. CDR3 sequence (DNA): TGTGCCAGCAGCTTAGCGAAAACAGCGAACACTGAAGCTTTCTTT. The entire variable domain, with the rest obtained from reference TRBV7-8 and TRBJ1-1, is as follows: GAGVSQSPRYKVAKRGQDVALRCDPISGHVSLFWYQQALGQGPEFLTYFQNEAQLDKSGLPSDRFFAERPEGSVSTLKIQRTQQEDSAVYLCASSLAKTANTEAFFGQGTRLTVV.

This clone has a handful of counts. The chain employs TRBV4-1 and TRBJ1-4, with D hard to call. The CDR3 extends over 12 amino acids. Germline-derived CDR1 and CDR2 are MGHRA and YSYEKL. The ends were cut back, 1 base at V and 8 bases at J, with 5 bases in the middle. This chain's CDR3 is CASSQGREKLFF. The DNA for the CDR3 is TGCGCCAGCAGCCAAGGGCGGGAAAAACTGTTTTTT.

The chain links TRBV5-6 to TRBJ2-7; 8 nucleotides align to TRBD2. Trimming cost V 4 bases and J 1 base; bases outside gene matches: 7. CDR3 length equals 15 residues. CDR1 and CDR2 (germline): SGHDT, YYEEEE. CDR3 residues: CASSPGAGGSYEQYF. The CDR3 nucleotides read TGTGCCAGCAGCCCTGGGGCGGGAGGATCCTACGAGCAGTACTTC. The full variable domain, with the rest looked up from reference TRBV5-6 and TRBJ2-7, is DAGVTQSPTHLIKTRGQQVTLRCSPKSGHDTVSWYQQALGQGPQFIFQYYEEEERQRGNFPDRFSGHQFPNYSSELNVNALLLGDSALYLCASSPGAGGSYEQYFGPGTRLTVT.

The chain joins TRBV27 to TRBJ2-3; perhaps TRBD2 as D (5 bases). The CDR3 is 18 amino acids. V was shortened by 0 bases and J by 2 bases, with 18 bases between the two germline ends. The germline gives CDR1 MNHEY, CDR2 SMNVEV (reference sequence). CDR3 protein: CASSLSSGIRDPTDTQYF. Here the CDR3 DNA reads TGTGCCAGCAGTTTATCGAGTGGAATACGGGATCCCACAGATACGCAGTATTTT.

CDR3 residues: CASSLAPSKYEQYF. As DNA, the CDR3 is TGTGCCAGCAGCTTAGCTCCTAGCAAGTACGAGCAGTACTTC. V and J are TRBV7-8 and TRBJ2-7; D is perhaps TRBD2 (5 bases). The V end lost 0 bases, the J end lost 4 bases, and 10 bases lay between the germline ends. Germline CDR1 is SGHVS and CDR2 is FQNEAQ. The CDR3 is 14 amino acids.

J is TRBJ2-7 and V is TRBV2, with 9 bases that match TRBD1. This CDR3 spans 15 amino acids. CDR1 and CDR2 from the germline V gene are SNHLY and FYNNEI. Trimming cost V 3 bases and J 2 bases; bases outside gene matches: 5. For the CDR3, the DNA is TGTGCCAGCAGTGATGGGGGGACAGGGACCTACGAGCAGTACTTC. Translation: CASSDGGTGTYEQYF. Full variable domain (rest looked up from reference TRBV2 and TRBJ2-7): EPEVTQTPSHQVTQMGQEVILRCVPISNHLYFYWYRQILGQKVEFLVSFYNNEISEKSEIFDDQFSVERPDGSNFTLKIRSTKLEDSAMYFCASSDGGTGTYEQYFGPGTRLTVT.

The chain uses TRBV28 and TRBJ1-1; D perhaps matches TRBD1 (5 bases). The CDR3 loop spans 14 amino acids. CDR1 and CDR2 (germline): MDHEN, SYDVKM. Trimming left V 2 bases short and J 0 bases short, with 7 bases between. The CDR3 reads CASSLGHLNTEAFF. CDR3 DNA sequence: TGTGCCAGCAGTTTAGGACACTTGAACACTGAAGCTTTCTTT.

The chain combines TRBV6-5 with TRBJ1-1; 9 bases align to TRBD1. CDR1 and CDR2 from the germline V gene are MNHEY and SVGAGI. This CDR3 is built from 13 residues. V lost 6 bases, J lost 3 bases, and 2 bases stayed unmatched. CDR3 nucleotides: TGTGCCAGCAGCAACAGGGGGCACACTGAAGCTTTCTTT. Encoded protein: CASSNRGHTEAFF.

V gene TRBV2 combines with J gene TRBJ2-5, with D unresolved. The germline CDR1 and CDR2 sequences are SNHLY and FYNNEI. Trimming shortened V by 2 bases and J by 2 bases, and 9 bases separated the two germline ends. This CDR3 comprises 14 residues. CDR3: CASSESWAQETQYF. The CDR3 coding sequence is TGTGCCAGCAGTGAAAGTTGGGCACAAGAGACCCAGTACTTC. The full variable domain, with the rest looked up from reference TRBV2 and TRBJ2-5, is EPEVTQTPSHQVTQMGQEVILRCVPISNHLYFYWYRQILGQKVEFLVSFYNNEISEKSEIFDDQFSVERPDGSNFTLKIRSTKLEDSAMYFCASSESWAQETQYFGPGTRLLVL.